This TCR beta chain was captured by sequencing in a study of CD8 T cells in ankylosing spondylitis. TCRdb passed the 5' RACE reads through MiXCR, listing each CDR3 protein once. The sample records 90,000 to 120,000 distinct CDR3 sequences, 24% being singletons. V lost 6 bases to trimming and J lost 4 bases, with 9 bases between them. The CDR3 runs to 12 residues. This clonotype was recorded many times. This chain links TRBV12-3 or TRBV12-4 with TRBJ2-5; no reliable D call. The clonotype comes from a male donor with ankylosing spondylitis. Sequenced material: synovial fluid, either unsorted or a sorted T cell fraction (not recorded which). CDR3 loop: CASSNQGETQYF. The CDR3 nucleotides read TGTGCCAGCAGCAACCAAGGAGAGACCCAGTACTTC.